The 27 T cell receptor beta chains presented below share a single source sample, sequenced in a study of T-cell reconstitution after alpha-beta-depleted transplantation in children. During its preparation, the TCRbeta library received unique molecular identifiers. TCRdb processed the PCR reads anew with MiXCR; each CDR3 protein has one entry. The data hold 500,000 or so distinct CDR3 sequences, with 11% observed a single time. The sequenced sample was PBMCs, mostly from graft donor cells, obtained 180 days after TCRalphabeta/CD19-depleted stem cell transplant. The receptors shown here come from a female patient under 10 years old who had a stem cell transplant for aplastic anemia, so the T cells may come from the graft donor.

The table lists this clonotype with a few counts. The rearrangement joins TRBV28 to TRBJ1-5, with D tentatively TRBD1 (5 bases). This CDR3 has 16 residues. Germline loops: CDR1 MDHEN, CDR2 SYDVKM. The germline V and J ends were trimmed by 2 bases and 6 bases, with 17 bases remaining between them. CDR3 bases: TGTGCCAGCAGTTTAAGGCAGGGTCCATTTAGTCAGCCCCAGCATTTT. Amino acids: CASSLRQGPFSQPQHF.

In this sample, this clonotype turned up a few times. V and J are TRBV4-3 and TRBJ1-1; no reliable D call. The CDR3 loop spans 15 amino acids. The V end was cut by 0 bases, the J end by 2 bases, with 10 bases between. Germline-derived CDR1 and CDR2 are LGHNA and YSLEER. The CDR3 here is CASSQDILRNTEAFF. The CDR3 DNA is TGCGCCAGCAGCCAAGACATACTCAGAAACACTGAAGCTTTCTTT.

Ten or more counts support this clonotype. As DNA, the CDR3 is TGTGCCAGCGACAGGGGAACCGTGACCCAGTACTTC. This sequence encodes CASDRGTVTQYF. This chain uses TRBV6-2 or TRBV6-3 with TRBJ2-5; TRBD1 agrees at 8 bases. With V trimmed by 8 bases and J by 7 bases, 6 bases remained unmatched. Germline V gene sequence: CDR1 MNHEY, CDR2 SVGEGT. This CDR3 spans 12 amino acids.

This clonotype has more than one count but fewer than ten. The chain has TRBV21-1 and TRBJ2-1; the table gives TRBD1 as D, unverified against the DNA. TRBV21-1 is noted as a pseudogene. CDR3 size: 18 residues. As DNA, the CDR3 is TGTGCCAGCAGCAACCTCCAAACAGGGACAGGGGCCGGGAATGAGCAGTTCTTC. It is translated as CASSNLQTGTGAGNEQFF.

The chain recombines TRBV7-3 with TRBJ2-1; 7 bases align to TRBD2. CDR1 and CDR2 from the germline V gene are SGHTA and FQGTGA. The CDR3 covers 13 residues. V trimming: 6 bases; J trimming: 4 bases; junction bases outside the gene matches: 3. DNA for the CDR3: TGTGCCAGCAGGCGGGGGTCGTACAATGAGCAGTTCTTC. Its protein product is CASRRGSYNEQFF.

The sample holds a few counts of this clonotype. V usage is TRBV18 and J usage is TRBJ1-1; 12 positions agree with TRBD1. With 8 bases clipped from V and 4 bases from J, the junction kept 8 bases outside the gene matches. The germline gives CDR1 KGHSH, CDR2 LQKENI. CDR3 length: 15 amino acids. The CDR3 here is CASAGQGARGTEAFF. CDR3 bases: TGTGCCAGCGCGGGACAGGGGGCGCGAGGCACTGAAGCTTTCTTT.

This chain connects TRBV5-6 to TRBJ2-1; D is perhaps TRBD2 (5 bases). The CDR3 has 15 residues. V lost 1 base and J 7 bases, leaving 15 bases between the germline ends. Per the germline V gene, CDR1 is SGHDT and CDR2 is YYEEEE. This CDR3 is CASSLFAGSGNEQFF. The CDR3 bases are TGTGCCAGCAGCTTGTTCGCGGGTTCTGGGAATGAGCAGTTCTTC.

This clonotype was recorded a few times. V is TRBV12-3 or TRBV12-4 and J is TRBJ1-3; no clear D. There are 15 residues in the CDR3. V dropped 3 bases and J dropped 0 bases, with 9 bases sitting between them. The CDR3 sequence: CASSFSRTSGNTIYF. CDR3 DNA sequence: TGTGCCAGCAGTTTTTCCCGGACCTCTGGAAACACCATATATTTT.

This clonotype was counted only a few times. The rearrangement links TRBV6-2 or TRBV6-3 to TRBJ2-1; D call uncertain. Between the trimmed V and J ends, which lost 0 bases and 0 bases, there was a span of 9 bases. CDR3 length: 16 residues. Germline V gene sequence: CDR1 MNHEY, CDR2 SVGEGT. The DNA for the CDR3 is TGTGCCAGCAGTTACTCGAACCTGAGCTCCTACAATGAGCAGTTCTTC. This encodes CASSYSNLSSYNEQFF.

Regarding this clonotype: A read error may produce the germline difference seen at one junction end. The chain combines TRBV20-1 with TRBJ2-7; D not certain. The CDR3 covers 13 residues. The germline gives CDR1 DFQATT, CDR2 SNEGSKA (reference sequence). CDR3 sequence (DNA): TGCGGTGCTAGAGTGGTGGGTGGCTTCGAGCAGTACTTC. Its translation: CGARVVGGFEQYF.

This clonotype was seen repeatedly, ten times or more. At one end, the junction sequence differs from germline, possibly due to a read error. The V call is TRBV4-3, the J call TRBJ2-2, with unresolved D. CDR1 LGHNA and CDR2 YSLEER come from the germline V gene. This CDR3 region has 14 residues. CDR3 protein: CASSLSPKTGELFF. In DNA, the CDR3 is TGCGCCAGCAGCCTAAGCCCGAAGACCGGGGAGCTGTTTTTT.

The chain links TRBV28 to TRBJ2-7, with D maybe TRBD2 (6 bases). Germline CDR1 and CDR2: MDHEN and SYDVKM. V was pared by 6 bases and J by 1 base, with 16 bases between. CDR3 size: 15 residues. CDR3 region: CASRGIPGLSYEQYF. CDR3 coding DNA: TGTGCCAGCAGGGGGATTCCGGGACTTTCCTACGAGCAGTACTTC.

This clonotype was counted ten times or more. The chain has TRBV5-1 and TRBJ1-4; 8 bases are a match to TRBD1. The trim removed 0 bases at V and 8 bases at J, leaving 6 bases unmatched. CDR3 length equals 15 residues. Germline CDR1 reads SGHRS; CDR2 reads YFSETQ. DNA for the CDR3: TGCGCCAGCAGCTTGGCCGGGACAGGCGCCGAAAAACTGTTTTTT. Residues: CASSLAGTGAEKLFF.

In its sample, this clonotype was seen a few times. The chain employs TRBV5-1 and TRBJ2-1, with D perhaps TRBD1 (6 bases). The germline V and J ends were trimmed by 3 bases and 4 bases, with 20 bases remaining between them. Germline CDR1 reads SGHRS; CDR2 reads YFSETQ. The CDR3 extends over 17 amino acids. In DNA form, the CDR3 reads TGCGCCAGCAGCTCTCAAGAGACAGGTAATATTTACAATGAGCAGTTCTTC. It codes for CASSSQETGNIYNEQFF.

This clonotype was seen more than once but under ten times. The V gene is TRBV11-1, the J gene TRBJ2-7; TRBD2 agrees at 9 bases. Per the germline V gene, CDR1 is SGHAT and CDR2 is FQDESV (reference sequence). The CDR3 is 13 residues long. The J segment lost 5 bases and the V segment lost 6 bases, leaving 5 bases of the junction unmatched. CDR3 residues: CASRNSGSHEQYF. The CDR3 DNA reads TGTGCCAGCAGAAATAGCGGGAGCCACGAGCAGTACTTC. Full variable domain (missing parts from reference TRBV11-1 and TRBJ2-7): EAEVAQSPRYKITEKSQAVAFWCDPISGHATLYWYRQILGQGPELLVQFQDESVVDDSQLPKDRFSAERLKGVDSTLKIQPAELGDSAMYLCASRNSGSHEQYFGPGTRLTVT.

This clonotype was picked up a small number of times. This sequence joins TRBV5-5 and TRBJ2-7, with 7 bases fitting TRBD2. Germline V gene data show CDR1 as SGHKS and CDR2 as YYEKEE (reference sequence). The CDR3 consists of 16 residues. Losses at the gene ends were 4 bases for V and 3 bases for J; bases not matched to a gene: 13. In DNA, the CDR3 is TGTGCCAGCAGCCCACTGACGTCTGCGGGGGACTACGAGCAGTACGTC. Encoded protein: CASSPLTSAGDYEQYV.

This clonotype was counted only a few times. CDR3 bases: TGTGCCACCAGCAGAGAATTGAGTCTTTGGTCCTACAATGAGCAGTTCTTC. It codes for CATSRELSLWSYNEQFF. The chain couples TRBV15 to TRBJ2-1; no clear D gene. CDR3 length: 17 amino acids. V was clipped by 0 bases and J by 1 base, with 13 bases between them. Germline V gene data show CDR1 as LNHNV and CDR2 as YYDKDF (reference sequence).

The gene calls are TRBV5-5 and TRBJ2-2, with 10 bases lining up with TRBD2. The trim removed 2 bases at V and 7 bases at J, leaving 5 bases unmatched. There are 15 residues in the CDR3. Germline CDR1 reads SGHKS; CDR2 reads YYEKEE (reference sequence). CDR3 loop: CASSFSGRSGGELFF. The CDR3 bases are TGTGCCAGCAGCTTTAGCGGGAGGTCCGGCGGGGAGCTGTTTTTT.

A few counts support this clonotype. The chain employs TRBV7-9 and TRBJ1-1; tentatively, D is TRBD1 (5 bases). From germline, CDR1 is SEHNR and CDR2 FQNEAQ (reference sequence). This CDR3 is built from 13 residues. V was clipped by 4 bases and J by 1 base, with 7 bases between them. The CDR3 here is CASSSQGNTEAFF. The DNA of the CDR3 is TGTGCCAGCAGCTCCCAGGGGAACACTGAAGCTTTCTTT.

This clonotype showed up just a few times. This chain connects TRBV7-2 to TRBJ1-1, with no clear D. CDR1 is SGHTA and CDR2 is FQGNSA in the germline V gene. V lost 0 bases and J 1 base, leaving 12 bases between the germline ends. The CDR3 length is 16 residues. CDR3 protein: CASSLAPTGRNTEAFF. CDR3 nucleotides: TGTGCCAGCAGCTTAGCCCCGACTGGCAGGAACACTGAAGCTTTCTTT.

Only a few counts were recorded for this clonotype. The chain recombines TRBV28 with TRBJ1-1, with a weak D call TRBD1 (5 bases). With 5 bases removed from V and 3 bases from J, the gap between germline ends came to 16 bases. The CDR3 is 15 residues long. Germline CDR1 and CDR2: MDHEN and SYDVKM. The CDR3 protein is CASSPNPDRDTEAFF. CDR3 sequence (DNA): TGTGCCAGCAGTCCCAACCCTGACAGAGACACTGAAGCTTTCTTT. Full variable domain (remainder filled in from reference TRBV28 and TRBJ1-1): DVKVTQSSRYLVKRTGEKVFLECVQDMDHENMFWYRQDPGLGLRLIYFSYDVKMKEKGDIPEGYSVSREKKERFSLILESASTNQTSMYLCASSPNPDRDTEAFFGQGTRLTVV.

This clonotype was observed at least ten times. This chain connects TRBV29-1 to TRBJ2-1, with 14 bases that match TRBD2. The germline gives CDR1 SQVTM, CDR2 ANQGSEA. After removal of 8 bases from V and 6 bases from J, the junction contained 9 bases not matched to a gene. The CDR3 is 15 residues long. The chain's CDR3 is CSSGLAGDVGNEQFF. CDR3 sequence (DNA): TGCAGCTCGGGACTAGCGGGAGACGTAGGCAATGAGCAGTTCTTC.

This clonotype was observed a handful of times. The gene calls are TRBV10-3 and TRBJ1-4; D might be TRBD1 (5 bases). Germline V gene lookup returns CDR1 ENHRY and CDR2 SYGVKD. Trimming cost V 7 bases and J 8 bases, with 17 bases left between them. The CDR3 consists of 14 residues. CDR3 nucleotide sequence: TGTGCCATCACCCAGCTTGGGGGTGACGAAAAACTGTTTTTT. Translating it yields CAITQLGGDEKLFF.

This clonotype has only a few counts. The chain couples TRBV19 to TRBJ2-7; D possibly corresponds to TRBD2 (5 bases). Trimming stripped 1 base from V and 0 bases from J, with 16 bases between. The germline CDR1 and CDR2 sequences are LNHDA and SQIVND (reference sequence). The CDR3 sequence is 17 residues long. In DNA form, the CDR3 reads TGTGCCAGTAGTATAGCAGAACTTCAGCGGAGCTCCTACGAGCAGTACTTC. This translates into CASSIAELQRSSYEQYF.

At least ten counts were recorded for this clonotype. The chain has TRBV6-5 and TRBJ2-3; TRBD2 agrees at 15 bases. Per the germline V gene, CDR1 is MNHEY and CDR2 is SVGAGI. CDR3 size: 17 residues. The trim removed 1 base at V and 3 bases at J, leaving 2 bases unmatched. CDR3 nucleotide sequence: TGTGCCAGCAGTTACTGGGGACTAGCGGGAGGAACAGATACGCAGTATTTT. It codes for CASSYWGLAGGTDTQYF.

This clonotype was seen a few times. This rearrangement joins TRBV21-1 to TRBJ1-3. TRBV21-1 is shown as a pseudogene. CDR3 length: 17 amino acids. This CDR3 is CASSKAGQGASGNTIYF. Here the CDR3 DNA reads TGTGCCAGCAGCAAAGCGGGGCAGGGAGCCTCTGGAAACACCATATATTTT.

This clonotype was detected a few times. V usage is TRBV7-3 and J usage is TRBJ2-3; D possibly uses TRBD1 or TRBD2 (6 bases each). The V end was cut by 3 bases, the J end by 2 bases, with 12 bases between. This CDR3 is built from 15 residues. Germline CDR1 reads SGHTA; CDR2 reads FQGTGA. This CDR3 reads CASSLRGAPTDTQYF. In nucleotides, the CDR3 is TGTGCCAGCAGCTTGAGGGGGGCCCCCACAGATACGCAGTATTTT. The full variable domain, with the rest looked up from reference TRBV7-3 and TRBJ2-3, is GAGVSQTPSNKVTEKGKYVELRCDPISGHTALYWYRQSLGQGPEFLIYFQGTGAADDSGLPNDRFFAVRPEGSVSTLKIQRTERGDSAVYLCASSLRGAPTDTQYFGPGTRLTVL.